The rows below give T cell receptor beta chains drawn from one sample of a study of blood T cell repertoires in COVID-19. Sequencing used immunoSEQ multiplex PCR; TCRdb keeps in-frame clones, though not all of them. The table lists around 100,000 clones, around 82% of them singletons. The sample comprised peripheral blood. Receptors originate from a human donor in a cohort sampled during active or convalescent COVID-19. Both conserved end residues are part of each CDR3. The order of the fields is J gene, clone size, V gene, D gene, CDR3 DNA, CDR3 protein. A D gene is named only where the DNA matches it firmly. Clone size is given for some rows only: seen once, a few or many times, or a class if the clone is expanded.

J: TRBJ1-1; size: few; V: TRBV14; D: -; DNA: TGTGCCAGCAGCCTCGAGGAGCACACTGAAGCTTTCTTT; CDR3: CASSLEEHTEAFF
J: TRBJ1-5; size: -; V: TRBV24-1; D: TRBD1; DNA: TGTGCCACCAGTGACTGCGACAGGGGTCCCAATCAGCCCCAGCATTTT; CDR3: CATSDCDRGPNQPQHF
J: TRBJ1-3; size: -; V: TRBV7-9; D: -; DNA: TGTGCCAGCAGATTTGGACAGTCCTCTGGAAACACCATATATTTT; CDR3: CASRFGQSSGNTIYF
J: TRBJ1-1; size: once; V: TRBV5-1; D: TRBD1; DNA: TGCGCCAGCAGCTCAGGGACAGACATGAACACTGAAGCTTTCTTT; CDR3: CASSSGTDMNTEAFF
J: TRBJ2-7; size: few; V: TRBV2; D: -; DNA: TGTGCCAGCAGAGGGGCGGCCCACGAGCAGTACTTC; CDR3: CASRGAAHEQYF
J: TRBJ1-5; size: once; V: TRBV6-5; D: -; DNA: TGTGCCAGCAGTACTCGACAGAGCAATCAGCCCCAGCATTTT; CDR3: CASSTRQSNQPQHF
J: TRBJ1-1; size: -; V: TRBV28; D: TRBD1; DNA: TGTGCCAGCAGTTTATTTGCAGGGGGCGTGAACACTGAAGCTTTCTTT; CDR3: CASSLFAGGVNTEAFF
J: TRBJ1-1; size: -; V: TRBV5-1; D: TRBD1; DNA: TGCGCCAGCAGCGGTGGACAGGGTAACACTGAAGCTTTCTTT; CDR3: CASSGGQGNTEAFF
J: TRBJ1-3; size: -; V: TRBV18; D: -; DNA: TGTGCCAGCTCGCCCGGACAGCTTTTAAACACCATATATTTT; CDR3: CASSPGQLLNTIYF
J: TRBJ1-2; size: -; V: TRBV6-6; D: -; DNA: TGTGCCAGCAGTAAAGCAGGGGCTCAGGGCTATGGCTACACCTTC; CDR3: CASSKAGAQGYGYTF
J: TRBJ1-6; size: -; V: TRBV28; D: -; DNA: TGTGCCAGCACGGGGGGGGGCCCCGGGGTGCTCCACTTT; CDR3: CASTGGGPGVLHF
J: TRBJ1-1; size: -; V: TRBV28; D: -; DNA: TGTGCCAGCAGGCTTACAGGAAATATGAACACTGAAGCTTTCTTT; CDR3: CASRLTGNMNTEAFF
J: TRBJ2-1; size: -; V: TRBV6-2/TRBV6-3; D: -; DNA: TGTGCCAGCAGTTACAACGAGCGGGCTTACAATGAGCAGTTCTTC; CDR3: CASSYNERAYNEQFF
J: TRBJ1-2; size: -; V: TRBV19; D: -; DNA: TGTGCCAGTAGTGGCACAGGGTTTGGGGGCTACACCTTC; CDR3: CASSGTGFGGYTF
J: TRBJ1-3; size: -; V: TRBV30; D: TRBD1; DNA: TGTGCCTGGAGACGGAGGGGGCCTTCTGGAAACACCATATATTTT; CDR3: CAWRRRGPSGNTIYF
J: TRBJ1-4; size: -; V: TRBV19; D: -; DNA: TGTGCCAGTAGTAAGCCGGGACATAGAGAACTGTTTTTT; CDR3: CASSKPGHRELFF
J: TRBJ2-2; size: -; V: TRBV29-1; D: TRBD1; DNA: TGCAGCGTTGCTACTGAGGGGGCCCGGGTCGGCGGGGAGCTGTTTTTT; CDR3: CSVATEGARVGGELFF
J: TRBJ1-2; size: -; V: TRBV9; D: TRBD1; DNA: TGTGCCAGCAGTCGACAGGGGATCTATGGCTACACCTTC; CDR3: CASSRQGIYGYTF
J: TRBJ1-3; size: few; V: TRBV24-1; D: -; DNA: TGTGCCACCAGTGATCGGGGAAACACCATATATTTT; CDR3: CATSDRGNTIYF
J: TRBJ1-6; size: -; V: TRBV11-2; D: TRBD1; DNA: TGTGCCAGCAGCTTAACGGACAGGGGTGGTTCACCCCTCCACTTT; CDR3: CASSLTDRGGSPLHF
J: TRBJ2-1; size: -; V: TRBV2; D: TRBD2; DNA: TGTGCCAGCAGTGAATCACGGAGCGGGGGGGCCGATCGGTTCTTC; CDR3: CASSESRSGGADRFF
J: TRBJ1-5; size: -; V: TRBV7-2; D: TRBD1; DNA: TGTGCCAGCAGCTCGGGACAGGAGATAAATCAGCCCCAGCATTTT; CDR3: CASSSGQEINQPQHF
J: TRBJ1-3; size: -; V: TRBV5-4; D: TRBD1; DNA: TGTGCCAGCGGGAGCGCCCCGGGACAGATTTCTGGAAACACCATATATTTT; CDR3: CASGSAPGQISGNTIYF
J: TRBJ1-1; size: -; V: TRBV5-4; D: TRBD1; DNA: TGTGCCAGCAGCTCTACAGGGGGCACTGAAGCTTTCTTT; CDR3: CASSSTGGTEAFF
J: TRBJ2-7; size: -; V: TRBV29-1; D: TRBD1; DNA: TGCAGCGGAATTGGACAGGCCTACGAGCAGTACTTC; CDR3: CSGIGQAYEQYF
J: TRBJ1-2; size: -; V: TRBV18; D: TRBD1; DNA: TGTGCCAGCTCCCCCAACCCCGGGACAGCTTATGGCTACACCTTC; CDR3: CASSPNPGTAYGYTF
J: TRBJ2-7; size: -; V: TRBV6-5; D: -; DNA: TGTGCCAGCAGTACCCCCCTACTCATCTACGAGCAGTACTTC; CDR3: CASSTPLLIYEQYF
J: TRBJ2-1; size: -; V: TRBV11-3; D: -; DNA: TGTGCCAGCAGCTTAGGGGGCCTCTCCTACAATGAGCAGTTCTTC; CDR3: CASSLGGLSYNEQFF
J: TRBJ2-3; size: -; V: TRBV27; D: TRBD1; DNA: TGTGCCAGCAGTTTAAGGACAGGAGGAGATACGCAGTATTTT; CDR3: CASSLRTGGDTQYF
J: TRBJ1-1; size: -; V: TRBV18; D: TRBD1; DNA: TGTGCCAGCTCACGTAGCCAGGACAGGAAGAACACTGAAGCTTTCTTT; CDR3: CASSRSQDRKNTEAFF
J: TRBJ1-2; size: many; V: TRBV27; D: TRBD1; DNA: TGTGCCAGCAGTTTATATAGAGGGACAGACAACTATGGCTACACCTTC; CDR3: CASSLYRGTDNYGYTF
J: TRBJ2-7; size: many; V: TRBV24-1; D: -; DNA: TGTGCCACCAGTGACACAGGGCGCTCCTACGAGCAGTACTTC; CDR3: CATSDTGRSYEQYF
J: TRBJ2-1; size: -; V: TRBV7-2; D: -; DNA: TGTGCCAGCAGCTTAGCGAGCGATAATGAACAGTTCTTC; CDR3: CASSLASDNEQFF
J: TRBJ1-3; size: few; V: TRBV6-5; D: TRBD1; DNA: TGTGCCAGCACCCGAGGACAGGGAGACACCATATATTTT; CDR3: CASTRGQGDTIYF
J: TRBJ2-3; size: -; V: TRBV6-1; D: TRBD1; DNA: TGTGCCAGCAGTGACCGGGACAGGGGGCGTGGAGATACGCAGTATTTT; CDR3: CASSDRDRGRGDTQYF
J: TRBJ2-1; size: -; V: TRBV19; D: TRBD2; DNA: TGTGCCAGTAGTCCCTTCGGACTAGCGGGGGGGATATACAATGAGCAGTTCTTC; CDR3: CASSPFGLAGGIYNEQFF
J: TRBJ1-5; size: few; V: TRBV19; D: -; DNA: TGTGCCAGTCGGGGGGGTGGGGGCTATAGCAATCAGCCCCAGCATTTT; CDR3: CASRGGGGYSNQPQHF
J: TRBJ1-2; size: -; V: TRBV4-1; D: -; DNA: TGCGCCAGCAGCCAAGACCCCCTCGGGGTGGGAGGCTACACCTTC; CDR3: CASSQDPLGVGGYTF
J: TRBJ1-2; size: -; V: TRBV24-1; D: TRBD1; DNA: TGTGCCACTTCGGACAGGGAGAACTATGGCTACACCTTC; CDR3: CATSDRENYGYTF
J: TRBJ2-1; size: -; V: TRBV11-1; D: TRBD1; DNA: TGTGCCAGCAGCGCCTCCGGGACAGGTAAATTTGAGCAGTTCTTC; CDR3: CASSASGTGKFEQFF
J: TRBJ1-1; size: -; V: TRBV6-2/TRBV6-3; D: -; DNA: TGTGCCAGCAGTTACTCATCCCGGTGGTACACTGAAGCTTTCTTT; CDR3: CASSYSSRWYTEAFF
J: TRBJ2-5; size: -; V: TRBV3-1/TRBV3-2; D: TRBD1; DNA: TGTGCCAGCAGCACCCGACAGGGGGTGGAGACCCAGTACTTC; CDR3: CASSTRQGVETQYF
J: TRBJ1-1; size: few; V: TRBV28; D: -; DNA: TGTGCCAGCAGTTTGGAGTACCTCCCGGGCACTGAAGCTTTCTTT; CDR3: CASSLEYLPGTEAFF
J: TRBJ2-7; size: -; V: TRBV3-1/TRBV3-2; D: -; DNA: TGTGCCAGCAGCCGCCCGGGACACGGGTGGGGCGAGCAGTACTTC; CDR3: CASSRPGHGWGEQYF
J: TRBJ2-7; size: -; V: TRBV7-6; D: TRBD1; DNA: TGTGCCAGCAGCTTAGGGGCCGGGACAGAGATATACGAGCAGTACTTC; CDR3: CASSLGAGTEIYEQYF
J: TRBJ1-4; size: once; V: TRBV7-9; D: TRBD1; DNA: TGTGCCAGCAGCTCGGGACAGGGGGTGAATGAAAAACTGTTTTTT; CDR3: CASSSGQGVNEKLFF
J: TRBJ1-3; size: -; V: TRBV3-1/TRBV3-2; D: TRBD1; DNA: TGTGCCAGCAGTCCCCAGGGGACAGGGAGCTCTGGAAACACCATATATTTT; CDR3: CASSPQGTGSSGNTIYF
J: TRBJ1-5; size: few; V: TRBV19; D: -; DNA: TGTGCCACCTCCAGGGGAACTACCAATCAGCCCCAGCATTTT; CDR3: CATSRGTTNQPQHF
J: TRBJ2-3; size: once; V: TRBV6-5; D: -; DNA: TGTGCCAGCAGTGACTCGGGCCATGTCACAGATACGCAGTATTTT; CDR3: CASSDSGHVTDTQYF
J: TRBJ2-5; size: once; V: TRBV29-1; D: TRBD2; DNA: TGCAGCGTTTCAGCGGGGGCCTCCCAAGAGACCCAGTACTTC; CDR3: CSVSAGASQETQYF
J: TRBJ1-1; size: -; V: TRBV19; D: -; DNA: TGTGCCAGTAGTAGTGGACAGTGGGCCACTGAAGCTTTCTTT; CDR3: CASSSGQWATEAFF
J: TRBJ1-3; size: many; V: TRBV2; D: -; DNA: TGTGCCAGCAGTGAAAAGACATACTCTGGAAACACCATATATTTT; CDR3: CASSEKTYSGNTIYF
J: TRBJ1-1; size: once; V: TRBV7-6; D: -; DNA: TGTGCCAGCAGCTTATCGGGGGAGAACACTGAAGCTTTCTTT; CDR3: CASSLSGENTEAFF
J: TRBJ1-2; size: once; V: TRBV12-5; D: -; DNA: TGTGCTAGTGGCCTGAATACGGGTCTGGCGACCTTC; CDR3: CASGLNTGLATF
J: TRBJ2-5; size: -; V: TRBV5-1; D: -; DNA: TGCGCCAGCAGCTGGGCGGGTACAGCCCAAGAGACCCAGTACTTC; CDR3: CASSWAGTAQETQYF
J: TRBJ2-7; size: -; V: TRBV4-1; D: TRBD1; DNA: TGCGCCAGCAGCCAGGGACAGACTTCCTACGAGCAGTACTTC; CDR3: CASSQGQTSYEQYF
J: TRBJ1-5; size: -; V: TRBV6-6; D: TRBD1; DNA: TGTGCCAGCAGCGAACACGAGACAGGGATCAATCAGCCCCAGCATTTT; CDR3: CASSEHETGINQPQHF
J: TRBJ2-1; size: -; V: TRBV24-1; D: -; DNA: TGTGCCACCAGTGATTATAGGGACATCTCCTACAATGAGCAGTTCTTC; CDR3: CATSDYRDISYNEQFF
J: TRBJ1-4; size: -; V: TRBV11-2; D: -; DNA: TGTGCCAGCAGCCCTAGGGGCACCAATAATGAAAAACTGTTTTTT; CDR3: CASSPRGTNNEKLFF
J: TRBJ2-7; size: -; V: TRBV29-1; D: TRBD1; DNA: TGCAGCGTTACCGGGACAGGGGCCTACGAGCAGTACTTC; CDR3: CSVTGTGAYEQYF